This record covers a single T cell receptor (beta chain). At one boundary the junction diverges from the germline segment, which might be a read error. The sample is drawn from a study of neurological immune-mediated disorders. TCRdb re-called the 5' RACE reads through MiXCR, storing one row per CDR3 protein. The table includes fewer than 80,000 distinct CDR3 sequences, around 4.8% detected once. This CDR3 comprises 14 residues. Looked up from germline, CDR1 is MNHNY and CDR2 is SVGAGI (reference sequence). The chain employs TRBV6-6 and TRBJ1-5; D is unclear. The source material was PBMCs. The TCR sequence derives from a woman between 45 and 65 years old with multiple sclerosis. The CDR3: CASSNPGNNQPQNF. As DNA, the CDR3 is TGTGCCAGCAGTAACCCGGGAAACAATCAGCCCCAGAATTTT.